Listed below are T cell receptor beta chains from one sample, sequenced in a study of Graves' ophthalmopathy and Graves' hyperthyroidism. One entry per CDR3 protein results from TCRdb running MiXCR on the multiplex PCR reads. The sample includes just over 600,000 distinct CDR3 sequences, approximately 22% of them seen just once. The sample comprised peripheral blood. The source is a woman aged 18 to 35 with stable Graves' hyperthyroidism. Some clones in this sample may be carry-over from other donors' samples. The conserved cysteine and the conserved F or W are not part of the CDR3 here. The size entry is marked missing in some rows and otherwise reads once, few, many or a size class.

>TRBJ1-2|TRBV12-3/TRBV12-4|many
ASSLVGIYT
>TRBJ1-2|TRBV7-2|NA
ASSRRDRGNYGYT
>TRBJ2-7|TRBV15|many
ATSSYRPGTDYEQY
>TRBJ2-7|TRBV15|many
ATSRTAYPYEQY
>TRBJ1-1|TRBV6-1|NA
ASRARDREDTEAF
>TRBJ2-5|TRBV12-3/TRBV12-4|many
ASRGTGRETQY
>TRBJ2-2|TRBV11-2|NA
ASRSTRTSGTGELF
>TRBJ2-7|TRBV6-1|many
ASSEGTGHGEQY
>TRBJ2-7|TRBV2|few
ASRERTGNSYEQY
>TRBJ2-7|TRBV20-1|few
SARWTGFYEQY
>TRBJ1-3|TRBV12-3/TRBV12-4|many
ASSMGSSGNTIY
>TRBJ2-5|TRBV2|many
ASRETASQETQY
>TRBJ2-5|TRBV6-1|NA
ASSRTGGMETQY
>TRBJ2-2|TRBV2|many
ASSPDSLNTGELF
>TRBJ1-1|TRBV4-1|few
ASSQEGQTGAGGAF
>TRBJ1-1|TRBV6-5|many
ASSYWANAEAF
>TRBJ1-2|TRBV6-2/TRBV6-3|few
AGSYGQGPGYT
>TRBJ1-2|TRBV6-5|many
ASNPGQVNYGYT
>TRBJ1-3|TRBV10-3|NA
AISAGSSGNTIY
>TRBJ2-2|TRBV2|few
ASRARGRRTGELF
>TRBJ1-5|TRBV15|many
ATSRDRGNQPQH
>TRBJ1-2|TRBV6-1|many
ASSRVYRRSNYGYT
>TRBJ2-5|TRBV29-1|many
SVDKVPGQEGNQETQY
>TRBJ2-3|TRBV20-1|NA
SASVTSGFTDTQY
>TRBJ1-1|TRBV10-3|many
AISESGLNTEAF
>TRBJ2-7|TRBV13|many
ASSPRTGRKYEQY
>TRBJ2-7|TRBV4-1|few
ASSLSQGGGVEQY
>TRBJ1-1|TRBV27|NA
ASKVLALNTEAF
>TRBJ1-1|TRBV11-2|many
ASSARSTEAF
>TRBJ1-5|TRBV5-3|many
AILPHGCRFYSNQPQH
>TRBJ1-2|TRBV20-1|NA
SARTFGQGMDGYT
>TRBJ2-7|TRBV20-1|many
SALRWTGYYEQY
>TRBJ1-1|TRBV30|many
AWIGTVLNTEAF
>TRBJ1-6|TRBV11-2|NA
ASSPRASYNSPLH
>TRBJ2-7|TRBV5-1|few
ASSLDLAEAYEQY
>TRBJ2-6|TRBV5-1|few
ASSLDRAGANVLT
>TRBJ2-5|TRBV29-1|NA
SVEGTGIETQY
>TRBJ2-7|TRBV4-3|NA
ASSQENGFLYEQY
>TRBJ2-7|TRBV6-1|many
ASTRTGVYEQY
>TRBJ1-1|TRBV6-1|NA
ATKGWAVKTEAF
>TRBJ2-7|TRBV6-1|NA
ASSVSARGLYEQY
>TRBJ1-1|TRBV18|many
ASSPLERGGEAF
>TRBJ1-1|TRBV29-1|few
SVEVRASTEAF
>TRBJ1-6|TRBV7-2|many
ASSSSGAPLH
>TRBJ2-3|TRBV7-8|many
ASSPRQAGDTQY
>TRBJ1-2|TRBV19|many
ASRPGQHYGYT
>TRBJ2-7|TRBV25-1|many
ASSETGVFYEQY
>TRBJ1-2|TRBV20-1|few
SAPGRATNYGYT
>TRBJ2-3|TRBV12-3/TRBV12-4|NA
ASGTQDYTDTQY
>TRBJ1-2|TRBV11-2|NA
ASSTGQTPNYGYT
>TRBJ2-7|TRBV4-1|NA
ASSHSTGIPYEQY
>TRBJ1-1|TRBV24-1|many
ATSDPRTGNTEAF